Listed below are T cell receptor beta chains from one sample, sequenced in a study of cytomegalovirus exposure and HLA in healthy donors. Produced via immunoSEQ multiplex PCR; TCRdb's table is partial and in-frame only. Of roughly 190,000 clones listed, about 69% are singletons. The sequencing input was PBMCs. These receptors all come from a man between 25 and 39 years old in good health and CMV-seropositive. Both conserved end residues are part of each CDR3. The D gene is left open where the match is weak. Clone size is not always given. Where it is, it says once, few, many or a class for expanded clones.

J gene,clone size,V gene,D gene,CDR3 DNA,CDR3 protein
TRBJ2-2,NA,TRBV19,TRBD1,TGTGCCAGTAGTATAGATCAGGGGGCTAGGCGCGGCACCGGGGAGCTGTTTTTT,CASSIDQGARRGTGELFF
TRBJ2-2,NA,TRBV5-1,TRBD1,TGCGCCAGCAGCGTCCCCGTGACAGGGGGCAAAACCGGGGAGCTGTTTTTT,CASSVPVTGGKTGELFF
TRBJ2-1,NA,TRBV19,TRBD2,TGTGCCAGTAGTATCCCGGGACTAGCGGGAAGTAATGAGCAGTTCTTC,CASSIPGLAGSNEQFF
TRBJ2-7,once,TRBV7-3,NA,TGTGCCAGCAGCCGAGGCGGGGAGAGCGACGAGCAGTACTTC,CASSRGGESDEQYF
TRBJ2-7,NA,TRBV6-1,TRBD2,TGTGCCACTAGGGGGACTAGCGGGAGTTTGTACGAGCAGTACTTC,CATRGTSGSLYEQYF
TRBJ2-7,NA,TRBV28,TRBD2,TGTGCCAGCCTCTCCGCCCGACTAGCGATGAACTTC,CASLSARLAMNF
TRBJ1-1,NA,TRBV2,NA,TGTGCCAGCAGTGTGGCCAACACTGAAGCTTTCTTT,CASSVANTEAFF
TRBJ1-2,once,TRBV7-2,NA,TGTGCCAGCAGCCCCGGTAACAACTATGGCTACACCTTC,CASSPGNNYGYTF
TRBJ2-7,NA,TRBV27,NA,TGTGCCAGCTCCTTAAGACAGAGCTACGAGCAGTACTTC,CASSLRQSYEQYF
TRBJ2-3,NA,TRBV30,TRBD2,TGTGCCTGGAGTCTGGGACTAGCGGGGGGGCCGCGGCGGACAGATACGCAGTATTTT,CAWSLGLAGGPRRTDTQYF